This TCR beta chain was sequenced in a study of a mutant IDH1 vaccine in newly diagnosed glioma. Regarding the study as a whole: Overall, about 93% of patients had vaccine-induced immune responses.

With respect to this clone: What it binds is unknown.

Time point given: week 5, during vaccination. Every vaccine dose comprised 300 ug of mutant IDH1 20-mer peptide plus topical imiquimod. Assay: immunoSEQ multiplex PCR; the TCRdb copy retains only in-frame clones and omits some. The sample contains roughly 51,000 clones, 81% of which appear only once. This sequence originates from a man aged 30-40 years with glioma. The source material was PBMCs, sampled from a glioma patient whose treatment included an IDH1 peptide vaccine.

CDR3 in DNA: TGTGCCAGCAGACGCGGGGGGGGGAGGAATCAGCCCCAGCATTTT. Encoded protein: CASRRGGGRNQPQHF. This chain connects TRBV28 to TRBJ1-5; a possible D gene is TRBD1 (5 bases). The CDR3 has 15 amino acids. V was shortened by 6 bases and J by 4 bases, with 16 bases between the two germline ends. Germline-derived CDR1 and CDR2 are MDHEN and SYDVKM.